A selection of T cell receptor beta chains follows, all from one sample in a study of beta chain features in type 1 diabetes. Assay used: immunoSEQ multiplex PCR; TCRdb lists only in-frame clones, some missing. The sample holds about 290,000 clones; around 7.3% are singletons and the top ten take approximately 0.99%. The sequencing sample was made of central memory CD4+ T cells from blood. These receptors originate from a woman between 18 and 29 years old in good health. Both conserved end residues are part of each CDR3. D genes are given only for firm matches. Size values are once, few and many counts, or a class for expanded clones, and some rows have none.

CDR3 DNA: TGTGCCAGCAGCCCCCACGCGACAGCCAAAAACATTCAGTACTTC
CDR3 protein: CASSPHATAKNIQYF
J gene: TRBJ2-4
clone size: many
D gene: NA
V gene: TRBV5-6

CDR3 DNA: TGCGCCAGCAGCCAAAACAGGGGGCTTGGCTACACCTTC
CDR3 protein: CASSQNRGLGYTF
J gene: TRBJ1-2
clone size: NA
D gene: TRBD1
V gene: TRBV4-3

CDR3 DNA: TGTGCTGCGGAGCGGGCAGCCAAAAACATTCAGTACTTC
CDR3 protein: CAAERAAKNIQYF
J gene: TRBJ2-4
clone size: NA
D gene: NA
V gene: TRBV30

CDR3 DNA: TGCGCCAGCAGTCAATCGGGGACAGAGAAAGTCAGCTCCTACAATGAGCAGTTCTTC
CDR3 protein: CASSQSGTEKVSSYNEQFF
J gene: TRBJ2-1
clone size: many
D gene: TRBD1
V gene: TRBV23-1

CDR3 DNA: TGTGCCTGGAGTGTGTATTTGGGTGAGCAGTTCTTC
CDR3 protein: CAWSVYLGEQFF
J gene: TRBJ2-1
clone size: few
D gene: NA
V gene: TRBV30

CDR3 DNA: TGTGCCAGCAGCTCGACTAGCGGGTTCTCCTACGAGCAGTACTTC
CDR3 protein: CASSSTSGFSYEQYF
J gene: TRBJ2-7
clone size: NA
D gene: TRBD2
V gene: TRBV5-4

CDR3 DNA: TGTGCCAGCAGAAAGCCCGGGACAGGGGGCCATGGCTACACCTTC
CDR3 protein: CASRKPGTGGHGYTF
J gene: TRBJ1-2
clone size: few
D gene: TRBD1
V gene: TRBV5-4

CDR3 DNA: TGCAGCGTGGGGACAGGGTCCGGAATAAGCTCCTACAATGAGCAGTTCTTC
CDR3 protein: CSVGTGSGISSYNEQFF
J gene: TRBJ2-1
clone size: few
D gene: TRBD1
V gene: TRBV29-1

CDR3 DNA: TGCGCCAGCAGCCAACCCGGACTGGCTACCTACTCCTACGAGCAGTACTTC
CDR3 protein: CASSQPGLATYSYEQYF
J gene: TRBJ2-7
clone size: few
D gene: NA
V gene: TRBV5-1

CDR3 DNA: TGTGCCAGCAGGCGGCCGGGAGGCACAAACACTGAAGCTTTCTTT
CDR3 protein: CASRRPGGTNTEAFF
J gene: TRBJ1-1
clone size: few
D gene: NA
V gene: TRBV5-4

CDR3 DNA: TGTGCCAGCAGCTCCGGACAGCGCTATGGCTACACCTTC
CDR3 protein: CASSSGQRYGYTF
J gene: TRBJ1-2
clone size: few
D gene: NA
V gene: TRBV7-2

CDR3 DNA: TGTGCCAGCAGCCCGGTGAAGAGGGACTACACCTTC
CDR3 protein: CASSPVKRDYTF
J gene: TRBJ1-2
clone size: many
D gene: NA
V gene: TRBV7-9

CDR3 DNA: TGCGCCAGCAGCCAAGGAAGAATGAGCAGTCGAAATTCACCCCTCCACTTT
CDR3 protein: CASSQGRMSSRNSPLHF
J gene: TRBJ1-6
clone size: once
D gene: NA
V gene: TRBV23-1

CDR3 DNA: TGTGCCAGCAGCAACCGTTACAATGAGCAGTTCTTC
CDR3 protein: CASSNRYNEQFF
J gene: TRBJ2-1
clone size: NA
D gene: NA
V gene: TRBV7-2

CDR3 DNA: TGCGCCAGCAGCTTGGCGACTGGGGAAGGAGATACGCAGTATTTT
CDR3 protein: CASSLATGEGDTQYF
J gene: TRBJ2-3
clone size: few
D gene: NA
V gene: TRBV5-1

CDR3 DNA: TGTGCCAGTAGTACGAGACGGATAGAGACCCAGTACTTC
CDR3 protein: CASSTRRIETQYF
J gene: TRBJ2-5
clone size: once
D gene: NA
V gene: TRBV19

CDR3 DNA: TGTGCCAGCAGTTACGGGACAGGGTCGGTCGAGGCAGCTTTCTTT
CDR3 protein: CASSYGTGSVEAAFF
J gene: TRBJ1-1
clone size: few
D gene: TRBD1
V gene: TRBV6-5

CDR3 DNA: TGTGCCAGCAGCTTATCGGCCGGGGGGGGACCTGAAGCTTTCTTT
CDR3 protein: CASSLSAGGGPEAFF
J gene: TRBJ1-1
clone size: many
D gene: NA
V gene: TRBV7-2

CDR3 DNA: TGTGCCAGCAGCAACGGGCGGGATGGTGAAGATACGCAGTATTTT
CDR3 protein: CASSNGRDGEDTQYF
J gene: TRBJ2-3
clone size: NA
D gene: NA
V gene: TRBV7-2

CDR3 DNA: TGTGCCAGCAGCTTGGGTAGGCATGAGCAGTTCTTC
CDR3 protein: CASSLGRHEQFF
J gene: TRBJ2-1
clone size: few
D gene: NA
V gene: TRBV7-2

CDR3 DNA: TGTGCCAGCAGCTTAGGACTAGGTCAGGATACGCAGTATTTT
CDR3 protein: CASSLGLGQDTQYF
J gene: TRBJ2-3
clone size: once
D gene: NA
V gene: TRBV7-9

CDR3 DNA: TGTGCCAGCAGTGGACAGATTAGCAATCAGCCCCAGCATTTT
CDR3 protein: CASSGQISNQPQHF
J gene: TRBJ1-5
clone size: few
D gene: NA
V gene: TRBV2

CDR3 DNA: TGCGCCACCCGATTCGGAGCGGGAGAGGCTGAGCAGTTCTTC
CDR3 protein: CATRFGAGEAEQFF
J gene: TRBJ2-1
clone size: few
D gene: TRBD2
V gene: TRBV5-1

CDR3 DNA: TGTGCCATCAGTGAGAGTAAAGGGTTCTCTGGAAACACCATATATTTT
CDR3 protein: CAISESKGFSGNTIYF
J gene: TRBJ1-3
clone size: many
D gene: NA
V gene: TRBV10-3

CDR3 DNA: TGTGCCAGCAGCAGACAGTTCGGGAGGGAGCTTGAGCAGTTCTTC
CDR3 protein: CASSRQFGRELEQFF
J gene: TRBJ2-1
clone size: many
D gene: TRBD2
V gene: TRBV7-8

CDR3 DNA: TGTGCCAGCAGACCAGCTGGACGACAACTTTCACCCCTCCACTTT
CDR3 protein: CASRPAGRQLSPLHF
J gene: TRBJ1-6
clone size: once
D gene: NA
V gene: TRBV27

CDR3 DNA: TGTGCCAGCAGCGCGGGACCGCCGAGCTCCTACAATGAGCAGTTCTTC
CDR3 protein: CASSAGPPSSYNEQFF
J gene: TRBJ2-1
clone size: few
D gene: NA
V gene: TRBV9

CDR3 DNA: TGTGCCAGCAGCCCCCTCGCGAATTCACCCCTCCACTTT
CDR3 protein: CASSPLANSPLHF
J gene: TRBJ1-6
clone size: few
D gene: NA
V gene: TRBV14

CDR3 DNA: TGTGCCAGCAGTTTCGGGGGGTCGAACACCGGGGAGCTGTTTTTT
CDR3 protein: CASSFGGSNTGELFF
J gene: TRBJ2-2
clone size: NA
D gene: TRBD2
V gene: TRBV7-8

CDR3 DNA: TGTGCCAGCAGTGAGTACAGACATAGCAATCAGCCCCAGCATTTT
CDR3 protein: CASSEYRHSNQPQHF
J gene: TRBJ1-5
clone size: NA
D gene: NA
V gene: TRBV2

CDR3 DNA: TGTGCCAGCAGCCCCGGACCGCCTCTCAATGAGCAGTTCTTC
CDR3 protein: CASSPGPPLNEQFF
J gene: TRBJ2-1
clone size: few
D gene: NA
V gene: TRBV7-6

CDR3 DNA: TGTGCCAGCTTCGGACAGGAGAACACCGGGGAGCTGTTTTTT
CDR3 protein: CASFGQENTGELFF
J gene: TRBJ2-2
clone size: NA
D gene: TRBD1
V gene: TRBV7-8